This passage covers 5 T cell receptor beta chains from one sample sequenced in a study of neurological immune-mediated disorders (dated by TCRdb to the late 2010s). According to the study, the label for this sample's time point signals: longitudinal time-point 2. Library method: 5' RACE. Sequenced on an Illumina HiSeq 2500. Using fastp at Q25 and MiXCR, TCRdb reprocessed the public reads and kept productive beta chains. Each entry is one CDR3 protein sequence, shown with its most common DNA and genes. In all, the sample holds some 45,000 distinct CDR3 sequences, and approximately 14% of those were seen once. 4.5% of the sample lies in the top ten. Sequenced material: PBMCs. These receptors were collected from a male donor with HTLV-1-associated myelopathy (HAM/TSP).

On this clonotype: Its ends do not fully match the called genes, so a read error is possible. This sequence joins TRBV28 and TRBJ2-1; D possibly uses TRBD1 or TRBD2 (6 bases each). Germline V CDR1 and CDR2: MDHEN, SYDVKM. This CDR3 is 15 amino acids long. The CDR3 region has the DNA TGTTCCAGCAGGGCTGGTTGGGGGGCAAACATTGGGCAGTTCTTC. It encodes CSSRAGWGANIGQFF.

The V call is TRBV12-3 or TRBV12-4, the J call TRBJ1-5, with a weak D call TRBD1 (6 bases). The length of the CDR3 is 16 residues. The V end lost 3 bases, the J end lost 6 bases, and 18 bases lay between the germline ends. The CDR3 coding sequence is TGTGCCAGCAGTTTCTTCAGGGGACCGTTGGTTCAGCCCCAGCATTTT. It codes for CASSFFRGPLVQPQHF.

This clonotype was seen many times. V usage is TRBV20-1 and J usage is TRBJ1-4; D may be TRBD1 (6 bases). The germline CDR1 and CDR2 sequences are DFQATT and SNEGSKA (reference sequence). This CDR3 has 14 residues. V dropped 6 bases and J dropped 8 bases, with 19 bases sitting between them. The CDR3 is CSAGEQGAREKLFF. CDR3 bases: TGCAGTGCAGGAGAACAGGGCGCGAGGGAAAAACTGTTTTTT.

This clonotype was seen ten or more times. The gene calls are TRBV5-1 and TRBJ2-7; D unclear. The length of the CDR3 is 13 residues. V was clipped by 0 bases and J by 2 bases, with 6 bases between them. CDR1 is SGHRS, CDR2 YFSETQ, per germline. The CDR3 region has the DNA TGCGCCAGCAGCTTGGTGGGGACCTACGAGCAGTACTTC. Its translation is CASSLVGTYEQYF.

This clonotype was seen ten or more times. The gene calls are TRBV5-6 and TRBJ1-4; D unresolved. V gave up 2 bases and J gave up 7 bases, with 12 bases separating them. Germline V gives CDR1 SGHDT, CDR2 YYEEEE. The CDR3 sequence is 14 residues long. CDR3 coding DNA: TGTGCCAGCAGCTTCCTGGACTCGGGTGAAAAACTGTTTTTT. Translated, it gives CASSFLDSGEKLFF. Variable domain in full (rest from reference TRBV5-6 and TRBJ1-4): DAGVTQSPTHLIKTRGQQVTLRCSPKSGHDTVSWYQQALGQGPQFIFQYYEEEERQRGNFPDRFSGHQFPNYSSELNVNALLLGDSALYLCASSFLDSGEKLFFGSGTQLSVL.